Below, 3 T cell receptor beta chains from the same sample are listed, as sequenced in a study of cytotoxic CD8 clonotypes in ibrutinib-treated CLL. Data came from immunoSEQ multiplex PCR; TCRdb stores just in-frame clones and leaves some out. This table has about 200,000 clones, just under 80% appearing once. Sequencing was performed on PBMCs, taken after 12 months of ibrutinib treatment. The receptors derive from a human donor with chronic lymphocytic leukemia.

The CDR3 DNA sequence: TGTGCCAGCAGTTTATCCGGTGGGAATGAGCAGTTCTTC. This encodes CASSLSGGNEQFF. The chain employs TRBV27 and TRBJ2-1; D ambiguous. The CDR3 is 13 residues long. Trimming took 0 bases from V and 7 from J, leaving 7 bases between them. Germline CDR1 is MNHEY and CDR2 is SMNVEV (reference sequence).

The V gene is TRBV4-2, the J gene TRBJ2-7, with TRBD2 as a possible D gene (6 bases). Germline CDR1 LGHNA, CDR2 YNFKEQ. V was shortened by 3 bases and J by 5 bases, with 17 bases between the two germline ends. The length of the CDR3 is 15 residues. The CDR3 nucleotides are TGTGCCAGCAGCCACCCCCCCCGCGGGGCCAACGAGCAGTACTTC. Translated: CASSHPPRGANEQYF.

The chain links TRBV5-1 to TRBJ1-2; possible D gene TRBD1, 6 bases. The germline V gene has CDR1 SGHRS and CDR2 YFSETQ. The germline V and J ends were trimmed by 4 bases and 6 bases, with 13 bases remaining between them. CDR3 length: 13 amino acids. The CDR3 nucleotides read TGCGCCAGCAGCCCGGGACGGACAGATGGCTACACCTTC. It yields the protein CASSPGRTDGYTF.